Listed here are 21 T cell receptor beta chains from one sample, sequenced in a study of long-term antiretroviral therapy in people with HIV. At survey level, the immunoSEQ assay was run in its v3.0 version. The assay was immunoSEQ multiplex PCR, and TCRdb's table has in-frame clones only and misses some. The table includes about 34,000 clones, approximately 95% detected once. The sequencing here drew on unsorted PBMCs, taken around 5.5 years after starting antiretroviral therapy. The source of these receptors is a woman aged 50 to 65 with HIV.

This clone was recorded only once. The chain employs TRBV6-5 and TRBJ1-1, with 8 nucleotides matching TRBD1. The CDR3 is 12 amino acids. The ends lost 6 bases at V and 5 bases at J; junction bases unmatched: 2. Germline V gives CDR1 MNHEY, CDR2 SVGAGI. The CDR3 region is CASSRTGTEAFF. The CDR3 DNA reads TGTGCCAGCAGCCGGACAGGGACTGAAGCTTTCTTT.

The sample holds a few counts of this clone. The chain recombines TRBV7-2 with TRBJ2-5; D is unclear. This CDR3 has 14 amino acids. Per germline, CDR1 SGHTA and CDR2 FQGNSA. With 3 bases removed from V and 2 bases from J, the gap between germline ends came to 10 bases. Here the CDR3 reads CASSFSLAQETQYF. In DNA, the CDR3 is TGTGCCAGCAGCTTTAGTCTCGCTCAAGAGACCCAGTACTTC.

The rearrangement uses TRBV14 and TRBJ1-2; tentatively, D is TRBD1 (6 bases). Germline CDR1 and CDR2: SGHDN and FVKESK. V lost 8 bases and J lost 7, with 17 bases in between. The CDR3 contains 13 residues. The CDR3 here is CASGEGRGLGYTF. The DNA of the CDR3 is TGTGCCAGCGGGGAGGGCAGGGGACTTGGCTACACCTTC.

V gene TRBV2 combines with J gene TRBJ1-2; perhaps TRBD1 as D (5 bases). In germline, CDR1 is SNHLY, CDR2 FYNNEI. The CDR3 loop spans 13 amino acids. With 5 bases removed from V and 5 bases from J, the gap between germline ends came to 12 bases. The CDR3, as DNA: TGTGCCAGCAGTTGGGACGGACGATATGGCTACACCTTC. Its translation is CASSWDGRYGYTF.

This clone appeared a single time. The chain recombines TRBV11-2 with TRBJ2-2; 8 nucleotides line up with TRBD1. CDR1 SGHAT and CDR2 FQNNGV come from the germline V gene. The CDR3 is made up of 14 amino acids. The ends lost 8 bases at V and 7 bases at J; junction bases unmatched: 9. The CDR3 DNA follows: TGTGCCAGCCAGACAGGGGTGGGAAACGGGGAGCTGTTTTTT. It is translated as CASQTGVGNGELFF.

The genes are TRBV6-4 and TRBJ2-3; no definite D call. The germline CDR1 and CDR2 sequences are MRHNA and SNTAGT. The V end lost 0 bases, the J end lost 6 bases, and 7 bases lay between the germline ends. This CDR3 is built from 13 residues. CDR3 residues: CASSDSMGDTQYF. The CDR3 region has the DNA TGTGCCAGCAGTGACTCGATGGGGGATACGCAGTATTTT.

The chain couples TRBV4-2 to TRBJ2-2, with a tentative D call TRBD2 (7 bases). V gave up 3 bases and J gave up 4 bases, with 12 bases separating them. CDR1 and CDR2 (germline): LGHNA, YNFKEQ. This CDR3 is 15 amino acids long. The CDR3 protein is CASSQRGGTTGELFF. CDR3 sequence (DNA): TGTGCCAGCAGCCAGAGGGGGGGGACCACCGGGGAGCTGTTTTTT.

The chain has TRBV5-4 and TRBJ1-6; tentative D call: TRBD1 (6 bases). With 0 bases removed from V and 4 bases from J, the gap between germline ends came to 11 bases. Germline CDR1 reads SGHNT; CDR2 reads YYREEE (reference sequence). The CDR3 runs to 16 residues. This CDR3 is CASSLGGGTYNSPLHF. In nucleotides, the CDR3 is TGTGCCAGCAGCTTGGGAGGGGGGACGTATAATTCACCCCTCCACTTT.

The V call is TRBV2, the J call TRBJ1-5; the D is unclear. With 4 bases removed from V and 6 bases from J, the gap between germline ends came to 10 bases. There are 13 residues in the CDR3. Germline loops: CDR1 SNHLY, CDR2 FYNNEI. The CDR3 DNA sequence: TGTGCCAGCAGTGGAGGTCGGGGTCAGCCCCAGCATTTT. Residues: CASSGGRGQPQHF.

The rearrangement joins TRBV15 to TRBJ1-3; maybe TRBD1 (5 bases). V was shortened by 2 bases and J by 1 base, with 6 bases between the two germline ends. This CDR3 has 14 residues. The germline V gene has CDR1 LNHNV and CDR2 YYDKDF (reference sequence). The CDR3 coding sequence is TGTGCCACCAGCAGACGGGGGTCTGGAAACACCATATATTTT. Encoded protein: CATSRRGSGNTIYF.

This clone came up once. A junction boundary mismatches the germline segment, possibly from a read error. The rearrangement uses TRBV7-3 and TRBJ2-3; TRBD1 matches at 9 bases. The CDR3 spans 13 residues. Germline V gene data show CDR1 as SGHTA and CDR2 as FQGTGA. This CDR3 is CASSSYSGQGAHF. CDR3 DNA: TGTGCCAGCAGCTCCTACTCGGGACAGGGTGCCCATTTT. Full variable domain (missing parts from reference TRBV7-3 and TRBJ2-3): GAGVSQTPSNKVTEKGKYVELRCDPISGHTALYWYRQSLGQGPEFLIYFQGTGAADDSGLPNDRFFAVRPEGSVSTLKIQRTERGDSAVYLCASSSYSGQGAHFGPGTRLTVL.

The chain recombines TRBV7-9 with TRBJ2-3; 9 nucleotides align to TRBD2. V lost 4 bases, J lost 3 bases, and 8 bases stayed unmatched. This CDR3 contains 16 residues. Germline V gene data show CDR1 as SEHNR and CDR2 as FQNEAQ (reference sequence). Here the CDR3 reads CASSSRSGGRTDTQYF. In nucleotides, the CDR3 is TGTGCCAGCAGCTCCCGTAGCGGGGGTAGGACAGATACGCAGTATTTT.

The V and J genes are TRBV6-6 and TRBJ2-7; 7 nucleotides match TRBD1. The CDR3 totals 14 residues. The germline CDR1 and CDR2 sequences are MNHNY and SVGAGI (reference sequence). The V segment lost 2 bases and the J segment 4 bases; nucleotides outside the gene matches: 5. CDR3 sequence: CASSYRQGGYEQYF. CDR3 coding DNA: TGTGCCAGCAGTTACCGACAGGGTGGATACGAGCAGTACTTC.

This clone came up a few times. CDR3 nucleotide sequence: TGTGCCAGCAGTGAACGCCGGGCCGAGCAGTACTTC. It specifies CASSERRAEQYF. The J gene is TRBJ2-7, the V gene TRBV2; D gene uncertain. This CDR3 is 12 amino acids long. Per germline, CDR1 SNHLY and CDR2 FYNNEI. V lost 2 bases and J lost 6, with 8 bases in between. The whole variable domain, remainder taken from reference TRBV2 and TRBJ2-7, is EPEVTQTPSHQVTQMGQEVILRCVPISNHLYFYWYRQILGQKVEFLVSFYNNEISEKSEIFDDQFSVERPDGSNFTLKIRSTKLEDSAMYFCASSERRAEQYFGPGTRLTVT.

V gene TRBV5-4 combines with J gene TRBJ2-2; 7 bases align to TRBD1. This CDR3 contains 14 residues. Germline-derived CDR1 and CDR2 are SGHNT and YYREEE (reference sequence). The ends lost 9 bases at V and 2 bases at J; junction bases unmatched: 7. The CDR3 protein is CANSGGGNTGELFF. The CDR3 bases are TGTGCCAACTCAGGGGGTGGCAACACCGGGGAGCTGTTTTTT.

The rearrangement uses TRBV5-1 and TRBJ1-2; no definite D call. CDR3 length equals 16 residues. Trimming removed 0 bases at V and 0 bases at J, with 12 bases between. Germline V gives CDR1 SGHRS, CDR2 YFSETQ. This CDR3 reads CASSLDGGSANYGYTF. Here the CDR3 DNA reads TGCGCCAGCAGCTTGGACGGTGGTAGTGCTAACTATGGCTACACCTTC.

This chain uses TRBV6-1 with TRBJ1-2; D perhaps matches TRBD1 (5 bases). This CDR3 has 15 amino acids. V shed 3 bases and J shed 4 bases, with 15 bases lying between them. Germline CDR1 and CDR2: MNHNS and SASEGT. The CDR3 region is CASSDNRLPIYGYTF. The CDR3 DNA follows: TGTGCCAGCAGTGACAACAGGCTCCCCATCTATGGCTACACCTTC.

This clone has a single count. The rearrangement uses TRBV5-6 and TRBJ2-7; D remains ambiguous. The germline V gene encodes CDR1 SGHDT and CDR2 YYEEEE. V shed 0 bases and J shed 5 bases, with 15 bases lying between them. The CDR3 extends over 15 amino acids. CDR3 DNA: TGTGCCAGCAGCTTGGTAGGTCCAGCGAGCGACGAGCAGTACTTC. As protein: CASSLVGPASDEQYF.

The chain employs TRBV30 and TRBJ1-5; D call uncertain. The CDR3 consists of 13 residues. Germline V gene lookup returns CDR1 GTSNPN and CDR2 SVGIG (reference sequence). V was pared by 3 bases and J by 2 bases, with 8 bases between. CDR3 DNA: TGTGCCTGGAGCCGGACCGGCAATCAGCCCCAGCATTTT. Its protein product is CAWSRTGNQPQHF.

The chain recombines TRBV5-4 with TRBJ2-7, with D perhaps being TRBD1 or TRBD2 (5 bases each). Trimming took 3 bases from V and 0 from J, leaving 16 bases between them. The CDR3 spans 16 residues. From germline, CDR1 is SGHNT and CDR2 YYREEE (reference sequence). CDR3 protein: CASSWTPGTASYEQYF. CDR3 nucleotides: TGTGCCAGCAGCTGGACCCCCGGGACCGCCTCCTACGAGCAGTACTTC.

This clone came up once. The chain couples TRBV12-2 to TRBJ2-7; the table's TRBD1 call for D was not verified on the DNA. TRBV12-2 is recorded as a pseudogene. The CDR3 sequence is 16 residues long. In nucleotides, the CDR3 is TGTGCAAGTCGTCCACAGGGGCCGACCCTCTCCTACGAGCAGTACTTC. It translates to CASRPQGPTLSYEQYF.